These 25 T cell receptor beta chains share one sample of origin, sequenced in a study of blood T cells in healthy people across ages. Primers used in a second PCR of roughly 6 to 11 cycles were a sample-barcoded 5' primer and a J-beta primer mix. TCRdb independently ran MiXCR on the 5' RACE reads; one entry per CDR3 protein. Of around 850,000 distinct CDR3 sequences in the sample, approximately 35% were seen once. The sample comprised blood. These receptors were taken from a young man in good health.

The chain has TRBV14 and TRBJ2-1; D is undetermined. This CDR3 spans 15 amino acids. Trimming took off 3 bases at V and 3 bases at J, with 12 bases between the two ends. Germline V CDR1 and CDR2: SGHDN, FVKESK. The CDR3 sequence: CASSHHRAHYNEQFF. The DNA of the CDR3 is TGTGCCAGCAGCCACCACAGAGCCCACTACAATGAGCAGTTCTTC.

There are a few counts of this clonotype. The chain carries TRBV18 and TRBJ1-1, with a possible D match to TRBD1 (5 bases). This CDR3 region has 16 residues. CDR1 and CDR2 from the germline V gene are KGHSH and LQKENI. V was cut by 1 base and J by 4 bases, with 16 bases left in between. CDR3 sequence reads: CASSPQGRASGTEAFF. CDR3 DNA sequence: TGTGCCAGCTCACCACAGGGGCGGGCGAGTGGCACTGAAGCTTTCTTT.

A few counts support this clonotype. The chain carries TRBV12-3 or TRBV12-4 and TRBJ1-5; 8 nucleotides match TRBD1. Losses at the gene ends were 5 bases for V and 2 bases for J; bases not matched to a gene: 5. The CDR3 loop spans 15 amino acids. This CDR3 is CASSGQGSGNQPQHF. CDR3 in DNA: TGTGCCAGCAGTGGACAGGGATCGGGCAATCAGCCCCAGCATTTT.

This chain uses TRBV5-1 with TRBJ2-3; D gene ambiguous. The ends were cut back, 0 bases at V and 0 bases at J, with 8 bases in the middle. Germline V gene sequence: CDR1 SGHRS, CDR2 YFSETQ. CDR3 size: 15 residues. The CDR3 DNA is TGCGCCAGCAGCTTGGCAGACCCTAGCACAGATACGCAGTATTTT. As protein: CASSLADPSTDTQYF.

This clonotype was found a few times. The rearrangement joins TRBV4-3 to TRBJ2-5, with D uncertain. This CDR3 region has 13 residues. Trimming removed 8 bases at V and 11 bases at J, with 21 bases between. Germline V gene data show CDR1 as LGHNA and CDR2 as YSLEER. The CDR3 DNA is TGCGCCAGCGGGCTCGATCGTTACAATGAGCAGTACTTC. Translated, it gives CASGLDRYNEQYF.

This clonotype occurred a few times. The genes are TRBV20-1 and TRBJ1-5; maybe TRBD1 (5 bases). CDR3 size: 15 residues. Germline V lookup: CDR1 DFQATT, CDR2 SNEGSKA (reference sequence). V was clipped by 5 bases and J by 0 bases, with 14 bases between them. The CDR3 DNA is TGCAGTGCTGGAGGGGCAGCGTATAGCAATCAGCCCCAGCATTTT. Translating gives CSAGGAAYSNQPQHF.

This clonotype was seen at least ten times. The chain recombines TRBV6-6 with TRBJ2-3; the match to TRBD2 covers 9 bases. V lost 0 bases, J lost 2 bases, and 3 bases stayed unmatched. The germline V gene encodes CDR1 MNHNY and CDR2 SVGAGI (reference sequence). This CDR3 is built from 16 residues. The CDR3 loop reads CASSYSLAGLTDTQYF. The DNA of the CDR3 is TGTGCCAGCAGTTACTCGCTAGCGGGGCTCACAGATACGCAGTATTTT.

There are a few counts of this clonotype. The genes are TRBV10-3 and TRBJ1-1; TRBD1 aligns across 9 bases. Per the germline V gene, CDR1 is ENHRY and CDR2 is SYGVKD. V gave up 4 bases and J gave up 4 bases; unmatched junction bases: 16. The length of the CDR3 is 18 residues. The CDR3 sequence is CAISGRPGQGLIGTEAFF. In DNA, the CDR3 is TGTGCCATCAGTGGACGGCCGGGACAGGGATTGATCGGCACTGAAGCTTTCTTT.

In its sample, this clonotype was seen a few times. The chain recombines TRBV5-5 with TRBJ2-2, with 7 bases identical to TRBD2. There are 18 residues in the CDR3. J gave up 5 bases and V 1 base, and 14 bases lay outside the gene matches. In germline, CDR1 is SGHKS, CDR2 YYEKEE (reference sequence). The CDR3 sequence: CASSLFTSAKMGTGELFF. DNA of the CDR3: TGTGCCAGCAGCTTGTTTACTAGCGCCAAAATGGGGACCGGGGAGCTGTTTTTT.

V usage is TRBV29-1 and J usage is TRBJ2-3; 7 bases agree with TRBD2. In germline, CDR1 is SQVTM, CDR2 ANQGSEA. This CDR3 has 16 amino acids. Germline trimming cut 5 bases from V and 0 bases from J; bases unmatched to any gene: 11. CDR3 protein: CSVKERGRISTDTQYF. DNA for the CDR3: TGCAGCGTTAAGGAGCGGGGTAGGATTAGCACAGATACGCAGTATTTT.

The gene calls are TRBV6-5 and TRBJ2-1; possible D gene TRBD1, 5 bases. The J call may be faulty, since TRBJ2-7 better matches the DNA end. Germline V CDR1 and CDR2: MNHEY, SVGAGI. This CDR3 region has 14 residues. CDR3 protein: CASSYSIRRGEQYF. The CDR3 coding sequence is TGTGCCAGCAGTTACTCGATTCGTAGGGGCGAGCAGTACTTC.

This clonotype was detected a few times. CDR3 nucleotides: TGCGCCAGCGCCCTCCCTAGACAGGTTCCTAACTATGGCTACACCTTC. This encodes CASALPRQVPNYGYTF. The chain links TRBV5-1 to TRBJ1-2, with D possibly being TRBD1 (6 bases). Germline V gene lookup returns CDR1 SGHRS and CDR2 YFSETQ. The V end lost 7 bases, the J end lost 0 bases, and 19 bases lay between the germline ends. The length of the CDR3 is 16 residues. The variable domain in full, completed from reference TRBV5-1 and TRBJ1-2, reads KAGVTQTPRYLIKTRGQQVTLSCSPISGHRSVSWYQQTPGQGLQFLFEYFSETQRNKGNFPGRFSGRQFSNSRSEMNVSTLELGDSALYLCASALPRQVPNYGYTFGSGTRLTVV.

The chain joins TRBV18 to TRBJ2-7; 11 bases agree with TRBD2. Germline V gene sequence: CDR1 KGHSH, CDR2 LQKENI. This CDR3 comprises 16 residues. Germline trimming cut 4 bases from V and 0 bases from J; bases unmatched to any gene: 5. CDR3 residues: CASSLQLAGASYEQYF. CDR3 nucleotides: TGTGCCAGCTCACTACAACTAGCGGGGGCCTCCTACGAGCAGTACTTC.

The chain joins TRBV5-1 to TRBJ1-5; 9 nucleotides line up with TRBD1. The J segment lost 4 bases and the V segment lost 4 bases, leaving 6 bases of the junction unmatched. The germline CDR1 and CDR2 sequences are SGHRS and YFSETQ. This CDR3 contains 15 residues. For the CDR3, the DNA is TGCGCCAGCAGCCCCGGGACAGGGAATAATCAGCCCCAGCATTTT. Its translation is CASSPGTGNNQPQHF.

The chain uses TRBV20-1 and TRBJ1-6; no clear D gene. CDR1 is DFQATT and CDR2 is SNEGSKA in the germline V gene (reference sequence). V was pared by 6 bases and J by 12 bases, with 12 bases between. CDR3 length: 11 amino acids. The CDR3 sequence: CSARDLGPLHF. CDR3 DNA: TGCAGTGCCCGAGACTTGGGACCCCTCCACTTT.

A word on this clonotype: Just one base apart from a much larger clone, this may be a read error. This chain connects TRBV15 to TRBJ2-5, with TRBD1 matching over 7 bases. The DNA end favors TRBJ2-7, so the J call may be wrong. The CDR3 is made up of 18 amino acids. Per the germline V gene, CDR1 is LNHNV and CDR2 is YYDKDF (reference sequence). CDR3 sequence reads: CAISRGGTAETYTYEQYF. DNA of the CDR3: TGTGCCATCAGCAGAGGTGGGACAGCCGAGACTTACACCTACGAGCAGTACTTC.

The J gene is TRBJ2-1, the V gene TRBV7-9, with no clear D. Trimming removed 8 bases from V and 3 bases from J, with 5 bases in between. The germline V gene has CDR1 SEHNR and CDR2 FQNEAQ (reference sequence). There are 11 residues in the CDR3. CDR3 nucleotides: TGTGCCAGCGCAGACTACAATGAGCAGTTCTTC. Protein sequence: CASADYNEQFF.

This chain links TRBV14 with TRBJ2-5; D call uncertain. The CDR3 spans 14 residues. The V gene's germline CDR1 is SGHDN and CDR2 FVKESK. Deletions cut 1 base from V and 11 bases from J, with 17 bases between. DNA for the CDR3: TGTGCCAGCAGCCAAGTCGGCGCAACGAGAGAGCAGTACTTC. Amino acids: CASSQVGATREQYF.

This clonotype was counted at least ten times. The CDR3 here is CASRGYTDTQYF. The CDR3, as DNA: TGTGCCAGCAGGGGGTACACAGATACGCAGTATTTT. The chain carries TRBV2 and TRBJ2-3; D is unresolved. Germline values: CDR1 SNHLY, CDR2 FYNNEI. The CDR3 is 12 residues long. Deletions cut 6 bases from V and 2 bases from J, with 6 bases between.

In its sample, this clonotype was seen a few times. This rearrangement joins TRBV24-1 to TRBJ2-1; no firm D call. The CDR3 is 13 amino acids. The V end was cut by 4 bases, the J end by 6 bases, with 9 bases between. CDR1 is KGHDR, CDR2 SFDVKD, per germline. In DNA form, the CDR3 reads TGTGCCACCAGTGAGGACCTTTCCAATGAGCAGTTCTTC. Protein sequence: CATSEDLSNEQFF.

The chain combines TRBV5-1 with TRBJ2-1, with 9 bases matching TRBD2. CDR1 and CDR2 from the germline V gene are SGHRS and YFSETQ. The CDR3 spans 16 residues. J lost 4 bases, V lost 0 bases, and 5 bases had no gene match. The CDR3 region has the DNA TGCGCCAGCAGCTTGGCTGGGACTAGCTGGTACAATGAGCAGTTCTTC. It yields the protein CASSLAGTSWYNEQFF.

This clonotype was seen repeatedly, ten times or more. V and J are TRBV12-3 or TRBV12-4 and TRBJ1-2; D possibly corresponds to TRBD1 (5 bases). V dropped 6 bases and J dropped 6 bases, with 8 bases sitting between them. This CDR3 contains 11 residues. CDR3 loop: CASSPGNGYTF. Written as DNA, the CDR3 is TGTGCCAGCAGCCCAGGGAATGGCTACACCTTC.

The CDR3 DNA reads as TGCGCCAGCAGCTTGGAGGGCAGGGGATCTTCTGAAGCTTTCTTT. It translates to CASSLEGRGSSEAFF. The V gene is TRBV5-1, the J gene TRBJ1-1; TRBD1 might be the D (6 bases). Trimming shortened V by 0 bases and J by 6 bases, and 15 bases separated the two germline ends. The CDR3 sequence is 15 residues long. Per the germline V gene, CDR1 is SGHRS and CDR2 is YFSETQ.

V usage is TRBV4-3 and J usage is TRBJ2-7; D may be TRBD1 or TRBD2 (6 bases each). V was trimmed by 1 base and J by 7 bases, leaving 20 bases between them. The CDR3 spans 16 residues. Germline loops: CDR1 LGHNA, CDR2 YSLEER. CDR3 nucleotide sequence: TGCGCCAGCAGCCAAGGGTCTCGGGGGCCAAACAATGAGCAGTACTTC. As protein: CASSQGSRGPNNEQYF.

The J gene is TRBJ2-6, the V gene TRBV7-2; 7 nucleotides align to TRBD1. The germline V gene has CDR1 SGHTA and CDR2 FQGNSA. Unmatched junction bases numbered 6, after V lost 0 bases and J lost 4 bases. CDR3 length: 17 amino acids. The CDR3: CASSLAGGASGANVLTF. In DNA form, the CDR3 reads TGTGCCAGCAGCTTAGCAGGGGGCGCGAGCGGGGCCAACGTCCTGACTTTC.